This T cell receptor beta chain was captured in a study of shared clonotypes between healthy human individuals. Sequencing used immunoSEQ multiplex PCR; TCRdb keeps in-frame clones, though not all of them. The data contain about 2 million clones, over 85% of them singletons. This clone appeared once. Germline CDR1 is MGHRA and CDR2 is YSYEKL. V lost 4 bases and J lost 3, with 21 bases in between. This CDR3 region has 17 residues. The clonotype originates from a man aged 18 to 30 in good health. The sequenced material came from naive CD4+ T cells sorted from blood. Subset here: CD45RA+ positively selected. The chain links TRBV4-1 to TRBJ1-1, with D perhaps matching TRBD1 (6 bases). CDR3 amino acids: CASSPRDTLRYYTEAFF. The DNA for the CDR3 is TGCGCCAGCAGCCCGCGGGACACCCTACGCTATTACACTGAAGCTTTCTTT.